The rows below give T cell receptor beta chains drawn from one sample of a study of blood T cell repertoires in COVID-19. Using immunoSEQ multiplex PCR, the repertoire was profiled, and TCRdb retains in-frame clones only, with some absent. This table holds about 91,000 clones, over 70% found once. The sequenced sample was peripheral blood. Receptors originate from a woman older than 75 with acute or convalescent COVID-19. Both conserved end residues are part of each CDR3.

V gene	J gene	CDR3 length	CDR3 protein
TRBV5-4	TRBJ2-1	15	CASSLGLAVYNEQFF
TRBV27	TRBJ1-6	15	CASRPIGSYNSPLHF
TRBV11-2	TRBJ1-2	11	CASSLDRTGNF
TRBV28	TRBJ2-3	15	CASSLYSGSTDTQYF
TRBV10-3	TRBJ1-2	12	CAIRRDSYGYTF
TRBV5-4	TRBJ2-5	17	CASSSDNRGGYQETQYF
TRBV7-3	TRBJ2-2	15	CARTSGGANTGELFF
TRBV27	TRBJ1-2	14	CASSPGQGSYGYTF
TRBV6-2/TRBV6-3	TRBJ2-5	14	CASSRDRGRGTQYF
TRBV28	TRBJ1-1	19	CASSFGVTGKSGPYTEAFF
TRBV9	TRBJ2-3	14	CASSGAGGLDTQYF
TRBV7-8	TRBJ2-5	14	CASSSYTMEETQYF
TRBV12-3/TRBV12-4	TRBJ1-2	13	CASSSGRGAGYTF
TRBV6-5	TRBJ1-2	11	CASTQGKGYTF
TRBV7-2	TRBJ2-1	15	CASSLGGVGVNEQFF
TRBV3-1/TRBV3-2	TRBJ1-2	13	CASSLPRGYGYTF
TRBV28	TRBJ1-4	15	CASVLSGPNNEKLFF
TRBV19	TRBJ1-1	13	CASSMKGDTEAFF
TRBV6-4	TRBJ1-4	18	CARYNQGVYSGNTEKLFF
TRBV27	TRBJ1-6	16	CASSPLQGVGNSPLHF
TRBV27	TRBJ2-1	15	CASSLSRRGYNEQFF
TRBV6-5	TRBJ1-1	14	CAGSIRGLNTEAFF
TRBV23-1	TRBJ1-6	12	CASSQSGAPLHF
TRBV7-3	TRBJ1-2	14	CASSPGVGHYGYTF
TRBV7-9	TRBJ1-1	14	CASSLGAVNTEAFF
TRBV9	TRBJ2-2	16	CASSVEGHSNTGELFF
TRBV5-1	TRBJ1-1	14	CASSQQGAPTEAFF
TRBV18	TRBJ2-7	13	CASSPAVSGEQYF
TRBV3-1/TRBV3-2	TRBJ2-7	14	CATQGASGSHEQYF
TRBV5-8	TRBJ2-1	15	CASSLGRGTHNEQFF
TRBV21-1	TRBJ1-1	15	CASSKRRALGTEAFF
TRBV19	TRBJ1-1	14	CASSTADSLSEAFF
TRBV27	TRBJ1-2	12	CASRTGDYGYTF
TRBV29-1	TRBJ1-4	15	CSAGLKGLKIEELFF
TRBV7-9	TRBJ2-7	15	CASSPGVASSYEQYF
TRBV3-1/TRBV3-2	TRBJ2-7	15	CASSATSGVASEQYF
TRBV7-9	TRBJ1-1	14	CASSFRQNLDEAFF
TRBV18	TRBJ1-1	14	CASSRGQGNTEAFF
TRBV30	TRBJ1-6	13	CAWRLPGNSPLHF